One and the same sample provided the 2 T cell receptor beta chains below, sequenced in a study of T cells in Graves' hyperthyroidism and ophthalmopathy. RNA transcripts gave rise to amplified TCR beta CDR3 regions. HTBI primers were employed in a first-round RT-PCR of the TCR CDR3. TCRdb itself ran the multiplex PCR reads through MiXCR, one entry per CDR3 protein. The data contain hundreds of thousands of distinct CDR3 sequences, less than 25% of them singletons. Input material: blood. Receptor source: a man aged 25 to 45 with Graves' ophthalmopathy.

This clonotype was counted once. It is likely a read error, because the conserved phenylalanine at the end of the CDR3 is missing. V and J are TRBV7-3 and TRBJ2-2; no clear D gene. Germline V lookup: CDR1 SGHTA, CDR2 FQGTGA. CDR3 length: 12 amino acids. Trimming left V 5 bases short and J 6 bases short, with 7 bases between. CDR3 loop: CASSGQAGELFL. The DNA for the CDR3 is TGTGCCAGCAGCGGGCAGGCCGGGGAGCTGTTTCTT.

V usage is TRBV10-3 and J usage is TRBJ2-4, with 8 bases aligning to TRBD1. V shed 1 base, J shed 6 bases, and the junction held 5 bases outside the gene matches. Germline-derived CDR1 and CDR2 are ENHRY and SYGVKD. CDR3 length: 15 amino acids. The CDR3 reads CAISELQGAGNIQYF. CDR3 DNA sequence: TGTGCCATCAGTGAGTTGCAGGGGGCAGGAAACATTCAGTACTTC.